These 29 T cell receptor beta chains share one sample of origin, sequenced in a study of graft-versus-host responses after intestinal transplantation. Repertoires were generated with immunoSEQ multiplex PCR, while TCRdb's copy carries only in-frame clones and drops some. This sample carries about 82,000 clones, roughly nine tenths of them seen once, and the ten largest clones take less than 0.1%. Their target antigens are unknown. The sample was unstimulated CD4+ T cells sorted from spleen or lymph node cells, taken before intestinal transplant. The receptors come from a human donor who received an intestinal transplant.

The chain carries TRBV5-4 and TRBJ2-7, with D perhaps matching TRBD2 (6 bases). The CDR3 length is 15 residues. V dropped 0 bases and J dropped 9 bases, with 19 bases sitting between them. The germline V gene has CDR1 SGHNT and CDR2 YYREEE (reference sequence). The CDR3 coding sequence is TGTGCCAGCAGCTTGGCAGGCGGGGAAATGGGAGGGCAGTACTTC. Amino acids: CASSLAGGEMGGQYF.

The gene calls are TRBV19 and TRBJ1-1, with 7 bases that match TRBD1. After removal of 1 base from V and 4 bases from J, the junction contained 3 bases not matched to a gene. Germline V gene sequence: CDR1 LNHDA, CDR2 SQIVND (reference sequence). The CDR3 length is 14 residues. This CDR3 is CASSIVAGGTEAFF. CDR3 coding DNA: TGTGCCAGTAGTATAGTGGCAGGGGGCACTGAAGCTTTCTTT.

The chain has TRBV5-1 and TRBJ2-3; the match to TRBD2 covers 7 bases. The V and J ends lost 4 bases and 2 bases, in that order; junction bases with no gene match: 7. Germline V lookup: CDR1 SGHRS, CDR2 YFSETQ. This CDR3 has 15 residues. The CDR3 loop reads CASSPRGVPTDTQYF. For the CDR3, the DNA is TGCGCCAGCAGCCCACGGGGGGTACCCACAGATACGCAGTATTTT.

This chain links TRBV5-6 with TRBJ2-7; 9 positions agree with TRBD1. Germline V gene data show CDR1 as SGHDT and CDR2 as YYEEEE. V shed 0 bases and J 1 base; nucleotides not matched to a gene: 5. This CDR3 region has 16 residues. For the CDR3, the DNA is TGTGCCAGCAGCTTGGAGGGGGGACAGGGATCCTACGAGCAGTACTTC. As protein: CASSLEGGQGSYEQYF.

The chain combines TRBV19 with TRBJ1-6; D is unclear. The CDR3 runs 16 residues. Deletions cut 9 bases from V and 3 bases from J, with 18 bases between. Per germline, CDR1 LNHDA and CDR2 SQIVND (reference sequence). The CDR3 sequence: CASRAGSPLYNSPLHF. The CDR3 region has the DNA TGTGCCAGCAGAGCAGGATCCCCTCTCTATAATTCACCCCTCCACTTT.

The rearrangement uses TRBV7-2 and TRBJ1-5; D call uncertain. The germline CDR1 and CDR2 sequences are SGHTA and FQGNSA. This CDR3 region has 16 residues. With 5 bases removed from V and 4 bases from J, the gap between germline ends came to 18 bases. CDR3 region: CASSRLLEVENQPQHF. The CDR3 nucleotides read TGTGCCAGCAGCCGCCTGTTGGAGGTGGAAAATCAGCCCCAGCATTTT. The full variable domain, rest sourced from reference TRBV7-2 and TRBJ1-5, is GAGVSQSPSNKVTEKGKDVELRCDPISGHTALYWYRQSLGQGLEFLIYFQGNSAPDKSGLPSDRFSAERTGGSVSTLTIQRTQQEDSAVYLCASSRLLEVENQPQHFGDGTRLSIL.

The chain couples TRBV18 to TRBJ2-1; TRBD1 might be the D (6 bases). CDR3 length equals 14 residues. V lost 2 bases and J 7 bases, leaving 12 bases between the germline ends. Germline CDR1 KGHSH, CDR2 LQKENI. In DNA form, the CDR3 reads TGTGCCAGCTCACCAGAGACAGGTGGGAATGAGCAGTTCTTC. Amino acids: CASSPETGGNEQFF.

V usage is TRBV21-1 and J usage is TRBJ1-2; TRBD1, the D gene given by the table, was not confirmed from the DNA. TRBV21-1 is a pseudogene. The CDR3 length is 19 residues. The CDR3: CASSKKKGQGLGFGDGYTF. As DNA, the CDR3 is TGTGCCAGCAGCAAAAAAAAGGGACAGGGATTGGGGTTTGGTGATGGCTACACCTTC.

This chain joins TRBV10-3 and TRBJ1-2; perhaps TRBD1 as D (6 bases). Between the trimmed V and J ends, which lost 5 bases and 6 bases, there was a span of 19 bases. CDR3 length equals 15 residues. The germline V gene has CDR1 ENHRY and CDR2 SYGVKD. The CDR3 coding sequence is TGTGCCATCAGTAAAACAGGGATTTCGGCAAATGGCTACACCTTC. Translating it yields CAISKTGISANGYTF.

The chain uses TRBV7-8 and TRBJ1-2; D possibly corresponds to TRBD1 (6 bases). The CDR3 is 14 amino acids. V was trimmed by 1 base and J by 5 bases, leaving 11 bases between them. CDR1 is SGHVS and CDR2 is FQNEAQ in the germline V gene. The CDR3 loop is CASSLGGQGYGYTF. In DNA, the CDR3 is TGTGCCAGCAGCTTAGGAGGGCAGGGGTATGGCTACACCTTC.

Only one count was recorded for this clone. This sequence joins TRBV7-2 and TRBJ2-1; tentative D call: TRBD1 (5 bases). The CDR3 loop spans 15 amino acids. Per the germline V gene, CDR1 is SGHTA and CDR2 is FQGNSA. Trimming pared 5 bases from V and 6 bases from J, leaving 17 bases between. CDR3 bases: TGTGCCAGCAGCGATTGGGGCAGGGTAGGCAATGAGCAGTTCTTC. It translates to CASSDWGRVGNEQFF.

The rearrangement links TRBV5-1 to TRBJ1-1, with D possibly being TRBD1 (6 bases). This CDR3 spans 15 amino acids. Germline V gene lookup returns CDR1 SGHRS and CDR2 YFSETQ. The V gene lost 4 bases and the J gene lost 1 base, with 14 bases spanning the gap. CDR3 nucleotide sequence: TGCGCCAGCAGCGCCACAGGGAAAGGGAACACTGAAGCTTTCTTT. Its translation is CASSATGKGNTEAFF.

The chain is built from TRBV25-1 and TRBJ2-3; TRBD2 aligns across 7 bases. This CDR3 is 13 amino acids long. Per the germline V gene, CDR1 is MGHDK and CDR2 is SYGVNS. J lost 8 bases, V lost 4 bases, and 6 bases had no gene match. The DNA of the CDR3 is TGTGCCAGCAGTGTCCCAGTAGCGGGTACGCAGTATTTT. Protein: CASSVPVAGTQYF.

The rearrangement uses TRBV19 and TRBJ2-2, with D possibly TRBD1 on 6 matching bases. Germline values: CDR1 LNHDA, CDR2 SQIVND (reference sequence). V was trimmed by 6 bases and J by 4 bases, leaving 12 bases between them. CDR3 length equals 14 residues. The CDR3 reads CASRRGQPTGELFF. CDR3 in DNA: TGTGCCAGTAGAAGAGGACAGCCCACCGGGGAGCTGTTTTTT.

V is TRBV7-2 and J is TRBJ2-5; 7 nucleotides agree with TRBD2. The CDR3 sequence is 14 residues long. CDR1 is SGHTA, CDR2 FQGNSA, per germline. The V gene end was trimmed by 3 bases and the J gene end by 1 base; junction bases not matched to a gene: 2. CDR3 nucleotides: TGTGCCAGCAGCTTGAGCGGGGTCCAAGAGACCCAGTACTTC. Protein sequence: CASSLSGVQETQYF.

This rearrangement joins TRBV7-9 to TRBJ2-1, with TRBD1 identical over 8 bases. Germline V gene sequence: CDR1 SEHNR, CDR2 FQNEAQ (reference sequence). This CDR3 has 16 amino acids. After removal of 5 bases from V and 7 bases from J, the junction contained 13 bases not matched to a gene. The CDR3 spells CASSRVGQGRYNEQFF. CDR3 DNA: TGTGCCAGCAGCCGAGTAGGACAGGGAAGATATAATGAGCAGTTCTTC.

This clone was seen only once. The chain links TRBV7-9 to TRBJ2-6; D not certain. Trimming took off 4 bases at V and 0 bases at J, with 10 bases between the two ends. CDR1 SEHNR and CDR2 FQNEAQ come from the germline V gene (reference sequence). The CDR3 has 16 residues. CDR3: CASSSPHLSGANVLTF. The CDR3 DNA follows: TGTGCCAGCAGCTCTCCACACCTCTCTGGGGCCAACGTCCTGACTTTC.

V is TRBV5-1 and J is TRBJ2-3, with a weak D call TRBD1 (5 bases). Germline-derived CDR1 and CDR2 are SGHRS and YFSETQ. V lost 1 base, J lost 3 bases, and 9 bases lay in between. The CDR3 covers 14 residues. DNA of the CDR3: TGCGCCAGCAGCTTGACGAGACAGACAGATACGCAGTATTTT. The encoded protein is CASSLTRQTDTQYF.

The chain employs TRBV19 and TRBJ2-5; 10 bases fit TRBD2. The CDR3 has 14 amino acids. The J segment lost 7 bases and the V segment lost 6 bases, leaving 8 bases of the junction unmatched. Germline CDR1 reads LNHDA; CDR2 reads SQIVND (reference sequence). The CDR3 bases are TGTGCCAGTAGGAAAGGACTAGCGGCAACGACCCAGTACTTC. Translation gives CASRKGLAATTQYF.

This clone was recorded once. The same CDR3 is also encoded by other DNA sequences in this sample. The V call is TRBV5-6, the J call TRBJ2-6, with D uncertain. There are 15 residues in the CDR3. Germline V gene sequence: CDR1 SGHDT, CDR2 YYEEEE. The germline V and J ends were trimmed by 2 bases and 2 bases, with 8 bases remaining between them. The CDR3 here is CASSFRVTGANVLTF. The CDR3 region has the DNA TGTGCCAGCAGCTTTCGCGTCACTGGGGCCAACGTCCTGACTTTC.

The rearrangement joins TRBV20-1 to TRBJ1-2; D gene uncertain. The V gene's germline CDR1 is DFQATT and CDR2 SNEGSKA (reference sequence). V gave up 5 bases and J gave up 4 bases, with 5 bases separating them. CDR3 size: 10 residues. In DNA, the CDR3 is TGCAGTGCTGCCAGCTATGGCTACACCTTC. It specifies CSAASYGYTF.

The rearrangement links TRBV18 to TRBJ2-7; D gene ambiguous. CDR1 is KGHSH, CDR2 LQKENI, per germline. CDR3 size: 14 residues. Trimming shortened V by 2 bases and J by 3 bases, and 11 bases separated the two germline ends. This CDR3 is CASSPIPENYEQYF. For the CDR3, the DNA is TGTGCCAGCTCACCAATTCCGGAGAACTACGAGCAGTACTTC. Variable domain in full (rest from reference TRBV18 and TRBJ2-7): NAGVMQNPRHLVRRRGQEARLRCSPMKGHSHVYWYRQLPEEGLKFMVYLQKENIIDESGMPKERFSAEFPKEGPSILRIQQVVRGDSAAYFCASSPIPENYEQYFGPGTRLTVT.

The chain carries TRBV7-2 and TRBJ1-5; D gene uncertain. This CDR3 spans 14 amino acids. Germline loops: CDR1 SGHTA, CDR2 FQGNSA. The V end lost 5 bases, the J end lost 9 bases, and 17 bases lay between the germline ends. Written as DNA, the CDR3 is TGTGCCAGCAGCCCGACCCCTGGAGTAGGGCCCCAGCATTTT. Its protein product is CASSPTPGVGPQHF.

The chain joins TRBV6-5 to TRBJ1-2, with no clear D. Germline V gene data show CDR1 as MNHEY and CDR2 as SVGAGI. The CDR3 contains 13 residues. V lost 6 bases, J lost 4 bases, and 12 bases lay in between. The CDR3 protein is CASSRAGLYGYTF. The CDR3, as DNA: TGTGCCAGCAGCCGAGCGGGTCTCTATGGCTACACCTTC.

This chain joins TRBV4-3 and TRBJ1-4; 9 bases match TRBD1. Germline V gives CDR1 LGHNA, CDR2 YSLEER. This CDR3 has 16 residues. V lost 6 bases and J lost 3; bases outside the gene matches: 8. The CDR3 region has the DNA TGCGCCAGCAGTTCGGGACAGGGACCGCCTAATGAAAAACTGTTTTTT. Protein product: CASSSGQGPPNEKLFF.

The CDR3 DNA reads as TGCGCCAGCAGCCTAGGACAGGGCTTCAGCTACACCTTC. Translated, it gives CASSLGQGFSYTF. The chain recombines TRBV5-1 with TRBJ1-2; 8 bases fit TRBD1. The trim removed 4 bases at V and 9 bases at J, leaving 8 bases unmatched. The CDR3 covers 13 residues. The germline CDR1 and CDR2 sequences are SGHRS and YFSETQ. Complete variable domain (other parts from reference TRBV5-1 and TRBJ1-2): KAGVTQTPRYLIKTRGQQVTLSCSPISGHRSVSWYQQTPGQGLQFLFEYFSETQRNKGNFPGRFSGRQFSNSRSEMNVSTLELGDSALYLCASSLGQGFSYTFGSGTRLTVV.

J is TRBJ2-7 and V is TRBV5-1; D perhaps matches TRBD1 (6 bases). Germline V lookup: CDR1 SGHRS, CDR2 YFSETQ. With 2 bases removed from V and 0 bases from J, the gap between germline ends came to 12 bases. The CDR3 loop spans 15 amino acids. This chain's CDR3 is CASSLGVGGSYEQYF. DNA of the CDR3: TGCGCCAGCAGCTTAGGGGTAGGGGGCTCCTACGAGCAGTACTTC.

V and J are TRBV12-2 and TRBJ1-1; the table gives TRBD1 as D, unverified against the DNA. TRBV12-2 is described as a pseudogene. The CDR3 extends over 17 amino acids. CDR3 sequence: CASRLAIQGRPGAEAFF. CDR3 DNA: TGTGCAAGTCGCTTAGCGATACAGGGACGGCCTGGGGCTGAAGCTTTCTTT.

The gene calls are TRBV9 and TRBJ1-4; 9 positions match TRBD1. V lost 3 bases, J lost 7 bases, and 7 bases stayed unmatched. The CDR3 is made up of 15 amino acids. From germline, CDR1 is SGDLS and CDR2 YYNGEE. The CDR3 DNA follows: TGTGCCAGCAGCGCGCAACCGGACAGGGGTGAAAAACTGTTTTTT. Amino acid sequence: CASSAQPDRGEKLFF.